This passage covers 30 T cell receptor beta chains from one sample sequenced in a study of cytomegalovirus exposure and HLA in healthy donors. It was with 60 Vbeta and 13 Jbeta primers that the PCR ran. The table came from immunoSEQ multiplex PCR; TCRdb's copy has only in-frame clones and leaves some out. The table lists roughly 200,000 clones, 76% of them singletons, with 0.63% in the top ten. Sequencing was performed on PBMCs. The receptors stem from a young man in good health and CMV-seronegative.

As DNA, the CDR3 is TGTGCCAGAAGCTTTCAGGGGCCTAATTCACCCCTCCACTTT. Translation: CARSFQGPNSPLHF. The rearrangement uses TRBV7-5 and TRBJ1-6; no check of the table's D call, TRBD1, against the DNA was made. TRBV7-5 is a pseudogene. This CDR3 has 14 amino acids.

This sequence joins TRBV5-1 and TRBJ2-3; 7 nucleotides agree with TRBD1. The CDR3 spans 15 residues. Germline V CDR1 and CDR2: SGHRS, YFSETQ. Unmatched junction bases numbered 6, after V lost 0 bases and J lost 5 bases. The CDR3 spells CASSLARQGEDTQYF. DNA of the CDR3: TGCGCCAGCAGCTTGGCCCGACAGGGTGAAGATACGCAGTATTTT.

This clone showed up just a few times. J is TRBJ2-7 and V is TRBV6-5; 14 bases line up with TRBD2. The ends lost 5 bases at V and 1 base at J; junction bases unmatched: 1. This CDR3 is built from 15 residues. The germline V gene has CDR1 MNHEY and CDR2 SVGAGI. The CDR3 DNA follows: TGTGCCAGCAGTAGGACTAGCGGGAGGTCCTACGAGCAGTACTTC. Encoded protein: CASSRTSGRSYEQYF.

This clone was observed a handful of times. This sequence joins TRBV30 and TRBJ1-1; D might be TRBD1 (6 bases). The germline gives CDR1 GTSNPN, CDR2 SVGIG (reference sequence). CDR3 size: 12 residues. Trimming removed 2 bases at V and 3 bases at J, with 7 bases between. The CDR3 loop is CAWSTGYTEAFF. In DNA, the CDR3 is TGTGCCTGGAGTACAGGGTACACTGAAGCTTTCTTT. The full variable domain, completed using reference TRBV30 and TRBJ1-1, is SQTIHQWPATLVQPVGSPLSLECTVEGTSNPNLYWYRQAAGRGLQLLFYSVGIGQISSEVPQNLSASRPQDRQFILSSKKLLLSDSGFYLCAWSTGYTEAFFGQGTRLTVV.

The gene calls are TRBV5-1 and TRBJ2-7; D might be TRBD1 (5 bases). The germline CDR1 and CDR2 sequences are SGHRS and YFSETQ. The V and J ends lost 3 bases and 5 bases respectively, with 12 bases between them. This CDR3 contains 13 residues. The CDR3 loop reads CASSWTTTNEQYF. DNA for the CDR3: TGCGCCAGCAGCTGGACAACAACGAACGAGCAGTACTTC.

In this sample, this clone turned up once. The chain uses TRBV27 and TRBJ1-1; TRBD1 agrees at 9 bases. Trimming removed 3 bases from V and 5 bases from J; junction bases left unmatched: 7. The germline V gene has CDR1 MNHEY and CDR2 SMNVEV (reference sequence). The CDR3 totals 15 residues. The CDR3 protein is CASSFPGQGTTEAFF. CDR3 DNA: TGTGCCAGCAGTTTCCCGGGACAGGGAACGACTGAAGCTTTCTTT.

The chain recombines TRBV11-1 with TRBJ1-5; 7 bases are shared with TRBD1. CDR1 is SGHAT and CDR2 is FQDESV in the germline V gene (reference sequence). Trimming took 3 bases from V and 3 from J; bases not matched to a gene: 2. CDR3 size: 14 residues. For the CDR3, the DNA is TGTGCCAGCAGCTTCGGGACAGACAATCAGCCCCAGCATTTT. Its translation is CASSFGTDNQPQHF.

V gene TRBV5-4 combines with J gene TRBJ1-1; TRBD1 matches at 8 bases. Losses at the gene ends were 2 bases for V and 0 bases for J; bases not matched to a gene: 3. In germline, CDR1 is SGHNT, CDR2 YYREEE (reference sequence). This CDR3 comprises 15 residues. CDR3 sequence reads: CASSLGGQVNTEAFF. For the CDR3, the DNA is TGTGCCAGCAGCTTAGGGGGACAGGTGAACACTGAAGCTTTCTTT.

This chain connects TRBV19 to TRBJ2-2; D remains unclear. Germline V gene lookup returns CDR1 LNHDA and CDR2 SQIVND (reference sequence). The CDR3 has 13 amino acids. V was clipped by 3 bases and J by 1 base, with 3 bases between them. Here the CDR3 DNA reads TGTGCCAGTAGTATCATGAACACCGGGGAGCTGTTTTTT. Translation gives CASSIMNTGELFF.

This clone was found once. CDR3 sequence (DNA): TGTGCCAGCAGCTTGGACAGGGCTGGCTATGGCTACACCTTC. Translating gives CASSLDRAGYGYTF. The V gene is TRBV5-4, the J gene TRBJ1-2; maybe TRBD1 (6 bases). Germline V CDR1 and CDR2: SGHNT, YYREEE (reference sequence). The CDR3 contains 14 residues. With 0 bases removed from V and 4 bases from J, the gap between germline ends came to 10 bases.

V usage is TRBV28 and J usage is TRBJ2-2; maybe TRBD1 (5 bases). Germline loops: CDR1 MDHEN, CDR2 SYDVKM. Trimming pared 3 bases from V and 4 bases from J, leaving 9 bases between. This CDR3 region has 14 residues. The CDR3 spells CASSFRGITGELFF. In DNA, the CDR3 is TGTGCCAGCAGTTTTAGGGGAATCACCGGGGAGCTGTTTTTT.

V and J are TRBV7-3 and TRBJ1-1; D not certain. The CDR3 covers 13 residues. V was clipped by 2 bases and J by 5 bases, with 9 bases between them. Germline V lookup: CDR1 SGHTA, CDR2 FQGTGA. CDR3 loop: CASSLYENTEAFF. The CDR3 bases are TGTGCCAGCAGCTTATATGAGAATACTGAAGCTTTCTTT.

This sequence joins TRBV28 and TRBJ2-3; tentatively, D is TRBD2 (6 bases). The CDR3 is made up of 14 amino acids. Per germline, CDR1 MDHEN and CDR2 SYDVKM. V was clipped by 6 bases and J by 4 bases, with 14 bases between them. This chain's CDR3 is CASSGRITPDTQYF. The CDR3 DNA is TGTGCCAGCAGCGGGAGAATCACCCCAGATACGCAGTATTTT.

This CDR3 is CSVEEEQSTEAFF. The CDR3 nucleotides are TGCAGCGTTGAAGAGGAACAGTCCACTGAAGCTTTCTTT. The chain recombines TRBV29-1 with TRBJ1-1; D gene uncertain. V lost 0 bases to trimming and J lost 4 bases, with 9 bases between them. From germline, CDR1 is SQVTM and CDR2 ANQGSEA. This CDR3 is 13 amino acids long.

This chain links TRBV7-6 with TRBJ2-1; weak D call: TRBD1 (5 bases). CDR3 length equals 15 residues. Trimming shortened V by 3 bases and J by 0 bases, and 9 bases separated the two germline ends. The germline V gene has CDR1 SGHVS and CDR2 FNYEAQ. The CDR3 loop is CASSFRDSSYNEQFF. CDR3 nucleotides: TGTGCCAGCAGCTTCCGAGACAGCTCCTACAATGAGCAGTTCTTC.

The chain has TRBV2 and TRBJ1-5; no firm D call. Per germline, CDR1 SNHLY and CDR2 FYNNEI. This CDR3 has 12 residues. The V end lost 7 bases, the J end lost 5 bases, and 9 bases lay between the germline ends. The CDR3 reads CASMGQDQPQHF. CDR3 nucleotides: TGTGCCAGCATGGGCCAGGATCAGCCCCAGCATTTT. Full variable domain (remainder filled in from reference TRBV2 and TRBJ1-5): EPEVTQTPSHQVTQMGQEVILRCVPISNHLYFYWYRQILGQKVEFLVSFYNNEISEKSEIFDDQFSVERPDGSNFTLKIRSTKLEDSAMYFCASMGQDQPQHFGDGTRLSIL.

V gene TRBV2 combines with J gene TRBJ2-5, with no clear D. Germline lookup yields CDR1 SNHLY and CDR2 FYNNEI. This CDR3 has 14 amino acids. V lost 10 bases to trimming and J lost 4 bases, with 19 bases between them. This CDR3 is CAITPPRSGETQYF. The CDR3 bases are TGTGCCATCACACCTCCCCGGTCGGGAGAGACCCAGTACTTC.

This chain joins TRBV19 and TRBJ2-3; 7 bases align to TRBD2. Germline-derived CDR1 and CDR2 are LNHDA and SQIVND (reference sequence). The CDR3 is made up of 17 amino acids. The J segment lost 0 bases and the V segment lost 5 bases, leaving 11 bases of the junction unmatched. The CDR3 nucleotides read TGTGCCAGTAGTGCGGACTCCGGGACTACTAGCACAGATACGCAGTATTTT. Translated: CASSADSGTTSTDTQYF.

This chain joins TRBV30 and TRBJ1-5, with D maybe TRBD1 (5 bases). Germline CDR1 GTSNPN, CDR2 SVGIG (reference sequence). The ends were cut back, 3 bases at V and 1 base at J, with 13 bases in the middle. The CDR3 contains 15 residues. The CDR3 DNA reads TGTGCCTGGAGACCAGGGCAGTGGAGCAATCAGCCCCAGCATTTT. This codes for CAWRPGQWSNQPQHF.

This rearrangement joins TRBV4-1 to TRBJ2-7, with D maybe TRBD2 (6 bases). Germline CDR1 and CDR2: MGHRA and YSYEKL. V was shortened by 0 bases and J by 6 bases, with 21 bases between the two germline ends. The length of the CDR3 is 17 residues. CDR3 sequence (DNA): TGCGCCAGCAGCCAAGATAGTGGGGAGGCCACCCAGAGCGAGCAGTACTTC. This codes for CASSQDSGEATQSEQYF.

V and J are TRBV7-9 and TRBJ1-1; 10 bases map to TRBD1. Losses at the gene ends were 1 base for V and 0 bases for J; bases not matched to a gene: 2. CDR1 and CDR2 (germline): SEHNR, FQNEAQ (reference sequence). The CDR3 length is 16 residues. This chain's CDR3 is CASSLGGQGMNTEAFF. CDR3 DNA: TGTGCCAGCAGCTTAGGGGGACAGGGGATGAACACTGAAGCTTTCTTT.

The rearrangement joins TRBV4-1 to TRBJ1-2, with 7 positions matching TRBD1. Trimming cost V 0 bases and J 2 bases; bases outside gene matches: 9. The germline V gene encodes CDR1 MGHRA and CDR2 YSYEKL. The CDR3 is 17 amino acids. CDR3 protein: CASSQDPTGQRNYGYTF. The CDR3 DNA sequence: TGCGCCAGCAGCCAAGACCCCACGGGACAGAGAAACTATGGCTACACCTTC.

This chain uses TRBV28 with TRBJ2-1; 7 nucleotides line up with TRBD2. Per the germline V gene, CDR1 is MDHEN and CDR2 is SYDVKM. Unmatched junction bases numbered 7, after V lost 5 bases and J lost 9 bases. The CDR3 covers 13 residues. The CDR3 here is CASSAGGRGEQFF. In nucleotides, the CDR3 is TGTGCCAGCAGTGCCGGCGGGAGAGGTGAGCAGTTCTTC. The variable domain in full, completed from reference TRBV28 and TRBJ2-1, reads DVKVTQSSRYLVKRTGEKVFLECVQDMDHENMFWYRQDPGLGLRLIYFSYDVKMKEKGDIPEGYSVSREKKERFSLILESASTNQTSMYLCASSAGGRGEQFFGPGTRLTVL.

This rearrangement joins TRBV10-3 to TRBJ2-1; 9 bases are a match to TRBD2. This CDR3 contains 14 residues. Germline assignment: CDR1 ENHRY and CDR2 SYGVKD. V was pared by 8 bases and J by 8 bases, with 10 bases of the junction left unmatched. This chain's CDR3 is CAISQREVLDEQFF. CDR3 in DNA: TGTGCCATCTCGCAGCGGGAGGTTCTGGATGAGCAGTTCTTC.

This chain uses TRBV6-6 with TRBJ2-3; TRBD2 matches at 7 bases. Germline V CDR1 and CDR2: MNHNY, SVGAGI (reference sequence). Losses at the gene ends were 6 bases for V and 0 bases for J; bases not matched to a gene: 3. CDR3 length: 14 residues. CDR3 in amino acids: CASSLGGSTDTQYF. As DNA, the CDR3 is TGTGCCAGCAGCTTGGGAGGGAGCACAGATACGCAGTATTTT.

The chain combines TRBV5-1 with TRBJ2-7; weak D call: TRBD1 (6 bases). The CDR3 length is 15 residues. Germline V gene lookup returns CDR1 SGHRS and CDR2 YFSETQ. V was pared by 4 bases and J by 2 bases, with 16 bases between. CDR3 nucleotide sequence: TGCGCCAGCAGCCCGGGATCCCGGGACACCTACGAGCAGTACTTC. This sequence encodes CASSPGSRDTYEQYF.

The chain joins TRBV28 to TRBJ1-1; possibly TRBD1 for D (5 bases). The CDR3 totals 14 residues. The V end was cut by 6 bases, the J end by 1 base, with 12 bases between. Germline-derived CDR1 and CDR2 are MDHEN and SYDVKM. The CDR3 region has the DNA TGTGCCAGCAGACGGGACTTATCGAACACTGAAGCTTTCTTT. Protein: CASRRDLSNTEAFF.

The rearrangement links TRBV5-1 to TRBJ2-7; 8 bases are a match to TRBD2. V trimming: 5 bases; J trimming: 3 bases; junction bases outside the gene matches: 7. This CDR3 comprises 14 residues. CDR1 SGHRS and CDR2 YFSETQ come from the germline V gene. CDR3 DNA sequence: TGCGCCAGCAGTCCCGGGGGGGACCTCTACGAGCAGTACTTC. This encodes CASSPGGDLYEQYF.

CDR3 region: CASSLRGRIRGADEQYF. The CDR3 DNA sequence: TGTGCCAGCAGCTTGCGGGGCCGGATAAGGGGTGCTGACGAGCAGTACTTC. The rearrangement uses TRBV7-9 and TRBJ2-7; TRBD2 might be the D (6 bases). Trimming removed 3 bases at V and 5 bases at J, with 23 bases between. The CDR3 loop spans 17 amino acids. CDR1 SEHNR and CDR2 FQNEAQ come from the germline V gene (reference sequence).

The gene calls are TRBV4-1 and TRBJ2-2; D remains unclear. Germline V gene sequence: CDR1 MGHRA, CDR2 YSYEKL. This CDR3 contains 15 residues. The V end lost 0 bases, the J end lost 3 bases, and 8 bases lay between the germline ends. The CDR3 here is CASSQDPTYTGELFF. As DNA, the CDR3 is TGCGCCAGCAGCCAAGATCCTACCTACACCGGGGAGCTGTTTTTT.